The rows below give T cell receptor beta chains drawn from one sample of a study of blood T cell repertoires in COVID-19. TCRdb's copy holds only in-frame clones and misses some; the assay was immunoSEQ multiplex PCR. The sample holds over 150,000 clones, about four fifths seen once. The sequenced sample was peripheral blood. The receptors come from a woman older than 75 with acute or convalescent COVID-19. Each CDR3 is given with its conserved first and last residue. D genes are given only for firm matches. Size values are once, few and many counts, or a class for expanded clones, and some rows have none.

TRBV5-1	TRBJ1-4	once	-	CASSRSAREKLFF	TGCGCCAGCAGCCGAAGCGCCCGAGAAAAACTGTTTTTT
TRBV7-2	TRBJ2-1	-	TRBD2	CASSYTLAGGYNEQFF	TGTGCCAGCAGTTACACACTAGCGGGAGGTTACAATGAGCAGTTCTTC
TRBV28	TRBJ2-7	-	-	CASGHQAGTLFSYEQYF	TGTGCCAGCGGTCACCAAGCCGGGACACTATTCTCCTACGAGCAGTACTTC
TRBV9	TRBJ2-1	once	-	CASSGRAGMHNEQFF	TGTGCCAGCAGCGGGAGGGCAGGGATGCACAATGAGCAGTTCTTC
TRBV11-2	TRBJ2-5	-	-	CASTKAGQGQETQYF	TGTGCCAGCACCAAAGCGGGGCAGGGGCAAGAGACCCAGTACTTC
TRBV4-3	TRBJ1-2	-	-	CASSQDLGQSSYGYTF	TGCGCCAGCAGCCAAGATTTAGGACAGAGCTCCTATGGCTACACCTTC
TRBV5-1	TRBJ2-1	-	TRBD2	CASSGSGGAANEQFF	TGCGCCAGCAGCGGGAGCGGGGGGGCGGCCAATGAGCAGTTCTTC
TRBV24-1	TRBJ1-1	once	TRBD1	CATRTGGSQNTEAFF	TGTGCCACCAGGACAGGGGGGAGTCAGAACACTGAAGCTTTCTTT
TRBV24-1	TRBJ1-1	few	-	CATSGAGKTTEAFF	TGTGCCACCAGTGGGGCCGGGAAGACCACTGAAGCTTTCTTT
TRBV6-2/TRBV6-3	TRBJ1-5	-	TRBD1	CASSTETGVRNQPQHF	TGTGCCAGCAGTACCGAGACAGGGGTCAGGAATCAGCCCCAGCATTTT
TRBV6-5	TRBJ1-5	-	-	CASSRQRHQPQHF	TGTGCCAGCAGCCGACAGAGACATCAGCCCCAGCATTTT
TRBV14	TRBJ1-1	-	TRBD1	CASSLRDRNMNTEAFF	TGTGCCAGCAGCCTCCGGGACAGAAATATGAACACTGAAGCTTTCTTT
TRBV9	TRBJ1-5	-	-	CASSVDGGSGNQPQHF	TGTGCCAGCAGCGTAGACGGGGGTTCGGGCAATCAGCCCCAGCATTTT
TRBV14	TRBJ1-1	-	-	CASSQARQQNTEAFF	TGTGCCAGCAGCCAGGCCCGACAGCAGAACACTGAAGCTTTCTTT
TRBV19	TRBJ1-2	-	TRBD1	CASSIGQADNYGYTF	TGTGCCAGTAGTATCGGACAGGCGGATAACTATGGCTACACCTTC
TRBV9	TRBJ1-2	-	-	CASSVEVTNYGYTF	TGTGCCAGCAGCGTAGAAGTCACAAACTATGGCTACACCTTC
TRBV6-1	TRBJ2-4	once	-	CASSEESQFLAKNIQYF	TGTGCCAGCAGTGAAGAGTCACAGTTTCTAGCCAAAAACATTCAGTACTTC
TRBV27	TRBJ2-7	-	TRBD1	CASKDRGAPYEQYF	TGTGCCAGCAAGGACAGGGGGGCCCCCTACGAGCAGTACTTC
TRBV7-3	TRBJ2-1	-	TRBD2	CASSLIHASGANEQFF	TGTGCCAGCAGCTTAATCCATGCTAGCGGGGCCAATGAGCAGTTCTTC
TRBV6-4	TRBJ2-2	-	-	CASSRGVNTGELFF	TGTGCCAGCAGCCGCGGGGTTAACACCGGGGAGCTGTTTTTT
TRBV7-2	TRBJ2-5	-	TRBD2	CASSFTSGQETQYF	TGTGCCAGCAGCTTTACTAGCGGACAAGAGACCCAGTACTTC
TRBV7-9	TRBJ1-1	-	-	CASSLGGGEAFF	TGTGCCAGCAGCTTAGGAGGGGGTGAAGCTTTCTTT
TRBV19	TRBJ2-1	-	TRBD1	CASSRTGDNEQFF	TGTGCCAGTAGTCGGACAGGGGACAATGAGCAGTTCTTC
TRBV30	TRBJ1-3	-	TRBD1	CAWGQEGNTIYF	TGTGCCTGGGGACAGGAAGGAAACACCATATATTTT
TRBV18	TRBJ2-5	-	-	CASSIPGLPEETQYF	TGTGCCAGCTCAATCCCGGGACTGCCTGAAGAGACCCAGTACTTC
TRBV6-4	TRBJ2-3	-	-	CASSDSRVGDTQYF	TGTGCCAGCAGTGACTCGCGGGTGGGAGATACGCAGTATTTT
TRBV5-1	TRBJ1-5	-	-	CASSPAPTGGRYQPQHF	TGCGCCAGCAGCCCCGCTCCGACAGGCGGAAGGTATCAGCCCCAGCATTTT
TRBV9	TRBJ1-6	-	-	CASSVEGLGSPLHF	TGTGCCAGCAGCGTAGAGGGGTTAGGATCACCCCTCCACTTT
TRBV6-2/TRBV6-3	TRBJ2-7	-	-	CASSYSPLTGGAGHEQYF	TGTGCCAGCAGTTACTCCCCTCTGACGGGGGGCGCCGGGCACGAGCAGTACTTC
TRBV6-2/TRBV6-3	TRBJ1-5	-	-	CASSYSMRRTTVSDHGHF	TGTGCCAGCAGTTACTCGATGAGAAGGACAACCGTAAGCGACCATGGGCATTTT
TRBV6-1	TRBJ2-3	-	TRBD2	CASSEWGQREYPRRGTDTQYF	TGTGCCAGCAGTGAATGGGGGCAGCGGGAGTACCCAAGACGGGGCACAGATACGCAGTATTTT